The 18 T cell receptor beta chains below come from one sample, sequenced in a study of shared clonotypes between healthy human individuals. Libraries were prepared by immunoSEQ multiplex PCR; TCRdb keeps only in-frame clonotypes and omits some of them. The sample includes millions of clones, just over 90% of them seen just once. Input material: naive CD4+ T cells sorted from blood. Subset given: CD45RA+ positively selected. These receptor sequences come from a man in his late teens or twenties in good health.

The chain has TRBV7-9 and TRBJ2-5; 9 positions agree with TRBD1. Germline CDR1 and CDR2: SEHNR and FQNEAQ (reference sequence). This CDR3 has 14 amino acids. The junction had 9 bases not matched to a gene; V was cut back by 8 bases and J by 5 bases. CDR3 in amino acids: CASGTGTGIETQYF. For the CDR3, the DNA is TGTGCCAGCGGAACCGGGACAGGGATTGAGACCCAGTACTTC.

V and J are TRBV7-2 and TRBJ1-1, with a tentative D call TRBD1 (6 bases). The CDR3 consists of 16 residues. Trimming removed 7 bases at V and 1 base at J, with 19 bases between. Per germline, CDR1 SGHTA and CDR2 FQGNSA. CDR3 bases: TGTGCCAGCATCTCCATCGGGCAGGGGTGGAACACTGAAGCTTTCTTT. It is translated as CASISIGQGWNTEAFF.

This rearrangement joins TRBV6-5 to TRBJ1-2; unclear D gene. Germline lookup yields CDR1 MNHEY and CDR2 SVGAGI. V lost 0 bases and J lost 4, with 12 bases in between. The CDR3 is 15 residues long. The CDR3 is CASSYSGVRGYGYTF. The CDR3 DNA reads TGTGCCAGCAGTTACTCTGGGGTACGGGGCTATGGCTACACCTTC.

The rearrangement uses TRBV10-1 and TRBJ2-7, with D unclear. Germline V CDR1 and CDR2: WNHNN, SYGVQD (reference sequence). Trimming took off 8 bases at V and 0 bases at J, with 2 bases between the two ends. This CDR3 has 10 residues. CDR3 region: CASGSYEQYF. DNA of the CDR3: TGCGCCAGCGGCTCCTACGAGCAGTACTTC.

The rearrangement links TRBV6-4 to TRBJ1-5, with a weak D call TRBD1 (5 bases). With 2 bases removed from V and 2 bases from J, the gap between germline ends came to 16 bases. Germline V CDR1 and CDR2: MRHNA, SNTAGT. The CDR3 runs to 17 residues. The CDR3, as DNA: TGTGCCAGCAGTGACCTGGGGGGGTGGTGGGGCAATCAGCCCCAGCATTTT. Translating gives CASSDLGGWWGNQPQHF.

The chain couples TRBV7-2 to TRBJ2-1; 11 bases are a match to TRBD2. With 2 bases clipped from V and 7 bases from J, the junction kept 7 bases outside the gene matches. Germline CDR1 and CDR2: SGHTA and FQGNSA. The CDR3 sequence is 16 residues long. CDR3 in DNA: TGTGCCAGCAGCTTACCGGGACTAGCGGCCCCTAATGAGCAGTTCTTC. This gives the protein CASSLPGLAAPNEQFF.

The CDR3 loop is CASSVAGSAGEIEQYF. The CDR3, as DNA: TGTGCCAGCAGCGTAGCTGGATCAGCGGGAGAAATCGAGCAGTACTTC. The chain combines TRBV9 with TRBJ2-7; 8 nucleotides match TRBD2. Germline CDR1 SGDLS, CDR2 YYNGEE. The CDR3 extends over 16 amino acids. Unmatched junction bases numbered 11, after V lost 0 bases and J lost 6 bases.

Remarks on this clone: Other DNA sequences within the sample encode an identical CDR3. The rearrangement joins TRBV5-1 to TRBJ2-6; unclear D gene. Germline V gene lookup returns CDR1 SGHRS and CDR2 YFSETQ. The CDR3 has 14 amino acids. V was pared by 5 bases and J by 0 bases, with 6 bases between. CDR3 protein: CASSLGSGANVLTF. The CDR3 bases are TGCGCCAGCAGTCTCGGCTCTGGGGCCAACGTCCTGACTTTC.

The chain couples TRBV7-9 to TRBJ2-6; 9 bases match TRBD1. In germline, CDR1 is SEHNR, CDR2 FQNEAQ (reference sequence). This CDR3 comprises 19 residues. Losses at the gene ends were 3 bases for V and 0 bases for J; bases not matched to a gene: 9. The DNA of the CDR3 is TGTGCCAGCAGCTTGGGGGGACAGGGAAAACACTCTGGGGCCAACGTCCTGACTTTC. Protein sequence: CASSLGGQGKHSGANVLTF.

The chain employs TRBV2 and TRBJ1-2; D is ambiguous. CDR1 and CDR2 from the germline V gene are SNHLY and FYNNEI. V was clipped by 7 bases and J by 2 bases, with 14 bases between them. The CDR3 has 14 amino acids. The CDR3 sequence: CASMPEGRNYGYTF. CDR3 coding DNA: TGTGCCAGCATGCCGGAGGGTCGAAACTATGGCTACACCTTC. The complete variable domain, with remaining parts taken from reference TRBV2 and TRBJ1-2, reads EPEVTQTPSHQVTQMGQEVILRCVPISNHLYFYWYRQILGQKVEFLVSFYNNEISEKSEIFDDQFSVERPDGSNFTLKIRSTKLEDSAMYFCASMPEGRNYGYTFGSGTRLTVV.

The chain joins TRBV5-1 to TRBJ2-2; 12 nucleotides line up with TRBD2. The CDR3 has 17 residues. CDR1 is SGHRS, CDR2 YFSETQ, per germline. V was pared by 2 bases and J by 0 bases, with 2 bases of the junction left unmatched. DNA of the CDR3: TGCGCCAGCAGCTTTGCTAGCGGGGGGGCGAACACCGGGGAGCTGTTTTTT. Amino acid sequence: CASSFASGGANTGELFF.

The sample holds one count of this clone. The V and J genes are TRBV9 and TRBJ1-2, with D possibly TRBD1 on 6 matching bases. Trimming removed 4 bases from V and 7 bases from J, with 23 bases in between. CDR3 length equals 16 residues. The germline CDR1 and CDR2 sequences are SGDLS and YYNGEE. CDR3 in DNA: TGTGCCAGCAGCTCCCGAATGGCCGGGGGGCGGGGTGGCTACACCTTC. Residues: CASSSRMAGGRGGYTF. Using reference TRBV9 and TRBJ1-2 for the parts outside the CDR3, the full variable domain is DSGVTQTPKHLITATGQRVTLRCSPRSGDLSVYWYQQSLDQGLQFLIQYYNGEERAKGNILERFSAQQFPDLHSELNLSSLELGDSALYFCASSSRMAGGRGGYTFGSGTRLTVV.

The J gene is TRBJ2-7, the V gene TRBV18; no firm D call. CDR3 length: 13 amino acids. CDR1 KGHSH and CDR2 LQKENI come from the germline V gene. V was pared by 3 bases and J by 5 bases, with 11 bases between. Here the CDR3 DNA reads TGTGCCAGCTCACCCATTGAGCAAAACGAGCAGTACTTC. Protein product: CASSPIEQNEQYF.

This clone has a single count. The CDR3 nucleotides read TGTGCCAGCAGCATTGACAGGGGTTATTACGAGCAGTACTTC. Amino acids: CASSIDRGYYEQYF. V is TRBV5-4 and J is TRBJ2-7, with TRBD1 matching 8 bases. Trimming removed 4 bases from V and 4 bases from J; junction bases left unmatched: 7. The CDR3 is made up of 14 amino acids. Germline V gene lookup returns CDR1 SGHNT and CDR2 YYREEE (reference sequence).

The genes are TRBV7-9 and TRBJ2-3; D is uncertain. Germline assignment: CDR1 SEHNR and CDR2 FQNEAQ (reference sequence). CDR3 length: 15 residues. Deletions cut 5 bases from V and 6 bases from J, with 18 bases between. The chain's CDR3 is CASSATPLARDTQYF. CDR3 nucleotide sequence: TGTGCCAGCAGCGCCACCCCTCTCGCGCGGGATACGCAGTATTTT. Together with reference TRBV7-9 and TRBJ2-3, the CDR3 gives the full variable domain: DTGVSQNPRHKITKRGQNVTFRCDPISEHNRLYWYRQTLGQGPEFLTYFQNEAQLEKSRLLSDRFSAERPKGSFSTLEIQRTEQGDSAMYLCASSATPLARDTQYFGPGTRLTVL.

This chain uses TRBV5-1 with TRBJ2-3, with 7 bases fitting TRBD1. Germline V gene lookup returns CDR1 SGHRS and CDR2 YFSETQ. Trimming cost V 4 bases and J 2 bases; bases outside gene matches: 7. CDR3 length: 15 residues. The CDR3 sequence: CASSVWGQNTDTQYF. The CDR3 DNA reads TGCGCCAGCAGCGTCTGGGGACAGAACACAGATACGCAGTATTTT.

Only one count was recorded for this clone. The genes are TRBV5-5 and TRBJ1-2, with D perhaps TRBD1 (5 bases). This CDR3 is built from 14 residues. From germline, CDR1 is SGHKS and CDR2 YYEKEE (reference sequence). The ends were cut back, 7 bases at V and 2 bases at J, with 15 bases in the middle. Written as DNA, the CDR3 is TGTGCCAGCTTTACCCTTGGGGGAAACTATGGCTACACCTTC. Encoded protein: CASFTLGGNYGYTF.

This clone was found once. V usage is TRBV5-1 and J usage is TRBJ1-4; D possibly corresponds to TRBD1 (5 bases). The CDR3 is made up of 14 amino acids. The V end lost 4 bases, the J end lost 8 bases, and 15 bases lay between the germline ends. Per the germline V gene, CDR1 is SGHRS and CDR2 is YFSETQ. In DNA, the CDR3 is TGCGCCAGCAGCCCCCGGGGCGGTCACGAAAAACTGTTTTTT. Translated: CASSPRGGHEKLFF.